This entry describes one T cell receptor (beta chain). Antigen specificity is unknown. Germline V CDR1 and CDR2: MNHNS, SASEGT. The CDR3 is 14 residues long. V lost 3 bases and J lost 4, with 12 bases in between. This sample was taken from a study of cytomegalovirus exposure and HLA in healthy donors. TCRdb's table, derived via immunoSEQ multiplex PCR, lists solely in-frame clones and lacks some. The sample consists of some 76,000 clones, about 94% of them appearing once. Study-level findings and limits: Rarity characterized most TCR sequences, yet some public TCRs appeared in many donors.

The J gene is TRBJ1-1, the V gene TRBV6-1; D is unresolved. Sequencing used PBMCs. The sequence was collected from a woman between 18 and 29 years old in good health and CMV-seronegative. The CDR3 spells CASSEVGGFTEAFF. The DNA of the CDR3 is TGTGCCAGCAGTGAGGTCGGCGGGTTCACTGAAGCTTTCTTT.